Below are 16 T cell receptor beta chains sequenced from a single sample in a study of T-cell reconstitution after alpha-beta-depleted transplantation in children. Construction of the TCRbeta library involved unique molecular identifiers. MiXCR, applied by TCRdb to the PCR reads, yields one record per CDR3 protein. The table records about 900,000 distinct CDR3 sequences, about 29% of them present only once. Here the sequenced sample was PBMCs, mostly from graft donor cells, taken 360 days after TCRalphabeta/CD19-depleted stem cell transplant. Every receptor here comes from a boy less than two years old who had a stem cell transplant for SCID, so the T cells may come from the graft donor.

This clonotype was counted a single time. The chain joins TRBV28 to TRBJ2-3, with D uncertain. CDR3 length: 16 residues. Germline CDR1 and CDR2: MDHEN and SYDVKM. Between the trimmed V and J ends, which lost 4 bases and 0 bases, there was a span of 14 bases. The CDR3 DNA sequence: TGTGCCAGCAGTTATGTGACCCTTACTAGCACAGATACGCAGTATTTT. Translation gives CASSYVTLTSTDTQYF.

The V call is TRBV29-1, the J call TRBJ2-2, with unresolved D. Germline V lookup: CDR1 SQVTM, CDR2 ANQGSEA. The CDR3 has 13 amino acids. With 7 bases removed from V and 1 base from J, the gap between germline ends came to 10 bases. The DNA for the CDR3 is TGCAGCGCGAGAAACAGGAACACCGGGGAGCTGTTTTTT. Protein sequence: CSARNRNTGELFF.

This clonotype has just a few counts. The V call is TRBV12-3 or TRBV12-4, the J call TRBJ2-7; TRBD1 matches at 9 bases. CDR3 length equals 15 residues. With 0 bases clipped from V and 6 bases from J, the junction kept 6 bases outside the gene matches. The CDR3 nucleotides are TGTGCCAGCAGTTTAGCCGGGACAGGGCAAGGCGAGCAGTACTTC. Its protein product is CASSLAGTGQGEQYF.

The chain joins TRBV20-1 to TRBJ2-5; D unclear. The CDR3 sequence is 15 residues long. Germline assignment: CDR1 DFQATT and CDR2 SNEGSKA (reference sequence). The V and J ends lost 3 bases and 9 bases respectively, with 23 bases between them. CDR3 residues: CSASSPGHPVGAQYF. For the CDR3, the DNA is TGCAGTGCTAGTTCCCCGGGCCACCCGGTTGGGGCCCAGTACTTC.

This clonotype has just a few counts. The chain uses TRBV9 and TRBJ2-7; D remains ambiguous. Trimming left V 3 bases short and J 0 bases short, with 13 bases between. The CDR3 runs 15 residues. CDR1 is SGDLS, CDR2 YYNGEE, per germline. CDR3 in DNA: TGTGCCAGCAGCGGGCCGGTAGACGGCTCCTACGAGCAGTACTTC. It yields the protein CASSGPVDGSYEQYF.

This clonotype was seen only a few times. This chain connects TRBV25-1 to TRBJ2-5, with 8 bases aligning to TRBD1. The V gene's germline CDR1 is MGHDK and CDR2 SYGVNS. This CDR3 is built from 14 residues. V was clipped by 6 bases and J by 1 base; unmatched bases: 4. CDR3: CASRRGQVQETQYF. The CDR3 DNA is TGTGCCAGCAGAAGGGGACAGGTCCAAGAGACCCAGTACTTC.

This clonotype was detected a few times. This sequence joins TRBV2 and TRBJ2-5; D uncertain. V was trimmed by 5 bases and J by 3 bases, leaving 13 bases between them. The germline V gene encodes CDR1 SNHLY and CDR2 FYNNEI. The CDR3 runs 14 residues. The CDR3 spells CASSYGPLEETQYF. The CDR3, as DNA: TGTGCCAGCAGTTACGGACCCTTGGAAGAGACCCAGTACTTC. Based on the CDR3 plus reference TRBV2 and TRBJ2-5, the full variable domain is EPEVTQTPSHQVTQMGQEVILRCVPISNHLYFYWYRQILGQKVEFLVSFYNNEISEKSEIFDDQFSVERPDGSNFTLKIRSTKLEDSAMYFCASSYGPLEETQYFGPGTRLLVL.

V and J are TRBV5-1 and TRBJ1-3; no clear D. Germline V gene sequence: CDR1 SGHRS, CDR2 YFSETQ. The CDR3 has 14 residues. Trimming stripped 7 bases from V and 1 base from J, with 12 bases between. The CDR3 protein is CASSMGSSGNTIYF. The CDR3 DNA reads TGCGCCAGCTCGATGGGCAGTTCTGGAAACACCATATATTTT. Full variable domain (rest looked up from reference TRBV5-1 and TRBJ1-3): KAGVTQTPRYLIKTRGQQVTLSCSPISGHRSVSWYQQTPGQGLQFLFEYFSETQRNKGNFPGRFSGRQFSNSRSEMNVSTLELGDSALYLCASSMGSSGNTIYFGEGSWLTVV.

The CDR3 DNA follows: TGTGCCAGCAGCTTAGTTTTGGGGTCGGTAGGGCGTGTCGACCAGTACTTC. This codes for CASSLVLGSVGRVDQYF. The V gene is TRBV11-2, the J gene TRBJ2-5; D is undetermined. CDR1 and CDR2 (germline): SGHAT, FQNNGV. This CDR3 comprises 17 residues. Trimming shortened V by 1 base and J by 10 bases, and 25 bases separated the two germline ends.

This clonotype was picked up one time. The conserved phenylalanine or tryptophan normally closing the CDR3 is absent here, so this likely arose from a read error. This chain links TRBV25-1 with TRBJ2-1; a weak D match, TRBD1 (7 bases). The germline V gene encodes CDR1 MGHDK and CDR2 SYGVNS. V was pared by 5 bases and J by 0 bases, with 8 bases between. The CDR3 is made up of 14 amino acids. CDR3 coding DNA: TGTGCCAGCAGTCAGGGGGGCTCCTACAATGAGCAGTTCTAC. It yields the protein CASSQGGSYNEQFY.

The J gene is TRBJ1-1, the V gene TRBV12-3 or TRBV12-4; D not resolved. This CDR3 has 15 amino acids. V was clipped by 5 bases and J by 1 base, with 14 bases between them. The CDR3 DNA sequence: TGTGCCAGCAGTCCCCGAAGTCGAAAGAACACTGAAGCTTTCTTT. Its translation is CASSPRSRKNTEAFF.

V gene TRBV2 combines with J gene TRBJ2-3; TRBD1 matches at 7 bases. With V trimmed by 6 bases and J by 5 bases, 8 bases remained unmatched. The germline CDR1 and CDR2 sequences are SNHLY and FYNNEI. CDR3 length: 14 amino acids. CDR3 in DNA: TGTGCCAGCAGGCTACAGGGGTTTATAGATACGCAGTATTTT. This encodes CASRLQGFIDTQYF.

This clonotype was observed a few times. The V and J genes are TRBV7-9 and TRBJ2-3; D might be TRBD1 or TRBD2, each matching 6 bases. Germline CDR1 reads SEHNR; CDR2 reads FQNEAQ (reference sequence). CDR3 length equals 14 residues. With 7 bases removed from V and 5 bases from J, the gap between germline ends came to 16 bases. Written as DNA, the CDR3 is TGTGCCAGCACCCTGAGAGGGGGAGGAGATACGCAGTATTTT. Translating it yields CASTLRGGGDTQYF.

The gene calls are TRBV6-5 and TRBJ2-7; no definite D call. The CDR3 is 15 residues long. CDR1 is MNHEY, CDR2 SVGAGI, per germline. Trimming stripped 2 bases from V and 0 bases from J, with 11 bases between. The CDR3 bases are TGTGCCAGCAGTTACCTTCAACTGGGCTCCTACGAGCAGTACTTC. Translating it yields CASSYLQLGSYEQYF.

The chain recombines TRBV6-1 with TRBJ1-1, with D possibly TRBD1 on 6 matching bases. The CDR3 is made up of 19 amino acids. Trimming cost V 6 bases and J 0 bases, with 26 bases left between them. The germline V gene encodes CDR1 MNHNS and CDR2 SASEGT. CDR3 in DNA: TGTGCCAGCAGCCCCGCGACAGGATTCGGTTACGAGATGAACACTGAAGCTTTCTTT. It is translated as CASSPATGFGYEMNTEAFF.

This clonotype has more than one count but fewer than ten. V is TRBV28 and J is TRBJ2-5; no clear D gene. CDR3 length: 14 amino acids. V lost 4 bases and J lost 0, with 9 bases in between. Germline CDR1 is MDHEN and CDR2 is SYDVKM. CDR3 region: CASSSRLYQETQYF. The CDR3 DNA is TGTGCCAGCAGTTCACGGCTGTACCAAGAGACCCAGTACTTC.